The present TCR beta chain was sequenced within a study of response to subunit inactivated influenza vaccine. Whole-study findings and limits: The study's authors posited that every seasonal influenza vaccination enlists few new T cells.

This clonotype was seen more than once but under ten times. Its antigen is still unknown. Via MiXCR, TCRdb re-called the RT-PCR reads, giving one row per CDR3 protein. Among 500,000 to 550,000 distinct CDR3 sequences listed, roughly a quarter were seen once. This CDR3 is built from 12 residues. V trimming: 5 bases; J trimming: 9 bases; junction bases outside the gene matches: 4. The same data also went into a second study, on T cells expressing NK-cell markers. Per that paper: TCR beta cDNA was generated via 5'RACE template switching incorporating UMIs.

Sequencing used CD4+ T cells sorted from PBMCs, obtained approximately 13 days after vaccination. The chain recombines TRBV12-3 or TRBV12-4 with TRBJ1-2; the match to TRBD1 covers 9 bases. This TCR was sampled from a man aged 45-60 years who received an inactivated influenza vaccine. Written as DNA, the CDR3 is TGTGCCAGCAGTCCCGGGACAGGGAGCTACACCTTC. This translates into CASSPGTGSYTF.